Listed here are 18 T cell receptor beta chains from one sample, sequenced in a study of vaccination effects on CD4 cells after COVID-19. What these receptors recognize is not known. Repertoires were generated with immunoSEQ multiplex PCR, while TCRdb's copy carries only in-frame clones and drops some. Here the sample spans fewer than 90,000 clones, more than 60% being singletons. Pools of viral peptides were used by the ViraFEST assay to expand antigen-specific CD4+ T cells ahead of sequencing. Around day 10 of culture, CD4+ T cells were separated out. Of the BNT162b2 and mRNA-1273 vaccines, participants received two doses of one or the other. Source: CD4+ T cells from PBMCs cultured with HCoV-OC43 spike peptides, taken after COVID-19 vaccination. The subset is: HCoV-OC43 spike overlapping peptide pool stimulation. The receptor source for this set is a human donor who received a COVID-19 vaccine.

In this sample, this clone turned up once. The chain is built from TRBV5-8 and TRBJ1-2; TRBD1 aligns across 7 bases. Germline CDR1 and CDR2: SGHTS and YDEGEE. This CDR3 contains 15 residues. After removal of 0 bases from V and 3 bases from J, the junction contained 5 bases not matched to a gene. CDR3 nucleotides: TGTGCCAGCAGCTTGGGGACAGGTCACGACTATGGCTACACCTTC. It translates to CASSLGTGHDYGYTF.

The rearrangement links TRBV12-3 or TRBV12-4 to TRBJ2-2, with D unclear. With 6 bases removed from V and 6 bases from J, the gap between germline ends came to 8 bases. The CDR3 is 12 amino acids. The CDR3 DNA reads TGTGCCAGCAGCCCGGCAGCCGGGGAGCTGTTTTTT. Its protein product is CASSPAAGELFF.

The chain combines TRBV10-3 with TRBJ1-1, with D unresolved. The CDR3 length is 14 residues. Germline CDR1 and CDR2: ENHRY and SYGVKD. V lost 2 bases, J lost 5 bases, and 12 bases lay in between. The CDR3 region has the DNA TGTGCCATCAGTGAGAGGACCCATGGAACTGAAGCTTTCTTT. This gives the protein CAISERTHGTEAFF.

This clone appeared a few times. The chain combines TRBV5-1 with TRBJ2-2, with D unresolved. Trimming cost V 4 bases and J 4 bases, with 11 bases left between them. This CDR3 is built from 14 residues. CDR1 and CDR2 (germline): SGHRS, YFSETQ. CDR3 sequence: CASSPPRSTGELFF. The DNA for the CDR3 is TGCGCCAGCAGCCCCCCTCGGAGCACCGGGGAGCTGTTTTTT.

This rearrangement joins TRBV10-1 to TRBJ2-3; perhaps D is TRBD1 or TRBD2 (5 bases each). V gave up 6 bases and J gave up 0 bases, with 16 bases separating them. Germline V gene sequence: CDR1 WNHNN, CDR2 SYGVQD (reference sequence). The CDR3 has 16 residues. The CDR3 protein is CASSHWDGSSTDTQYF. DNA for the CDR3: TGCGCCAGCAGCCACTGGGACGGCTCTAGCACAGATACGCAGTATTTT.

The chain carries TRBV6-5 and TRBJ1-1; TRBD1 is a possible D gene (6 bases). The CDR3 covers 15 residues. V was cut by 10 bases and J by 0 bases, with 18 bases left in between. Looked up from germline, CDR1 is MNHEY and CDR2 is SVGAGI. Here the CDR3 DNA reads TGTGCCACCCACATGGACAGTATCATGAACACTGAAGCTTTCTTT. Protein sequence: CATHMDSIMNTEAFF.

The chain's CDR3 is CAIRTGTGLTDTQYF. The CDR3 DNA reads as TGTGCCATCAGGACCGGGACAGGCCTCACAGATACGCAGTATTTT. The V gene is TRBV10-3, the J gene TRBJ2-3; the match to TRBD1 covers 8 bases. Trimming at V came to 6 bases and at J to 2 bases, leaving 7 bases not matched to a gene. The V gene's germline CDR1 is ENHRY and CDR2 SYGVKD. CDR3 length: 15 residues.

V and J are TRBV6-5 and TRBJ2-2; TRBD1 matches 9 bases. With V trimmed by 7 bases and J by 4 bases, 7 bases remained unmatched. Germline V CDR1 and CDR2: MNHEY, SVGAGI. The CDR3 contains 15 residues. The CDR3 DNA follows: TGTGCCAGCACCAAAACAGGGGGCCGCACCGGGGAGCTGTTTTTT. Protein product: CASTKTGGRTGELFF.

CDR3: CASSLRWPMNTEAFF. The CDR3, as DNA: TGTGCCAGCAGCTTGCGTTGGCCCATGAACACTGAAGCTTTCTTT. The chain combines TRBV5-6 with TRBJ1-1, with D uncertain. Germline assignment: CDR1 SGHDT and CDR2 YYEEEE. CDR3 length equals 15 residues. Trimming stripped 1 base from V and 0 bases from J, with 10 bases between. The full variable domain, its missing parts supplied by reference TRBV5-6 and TRBJ1-1, is DAGVTQSPTHLIKTRGQQVTLRCSPKSGHDTVSWYQQALGQGPQFIFQYYEEEERQRGNFPDRFSGHQFPNYSSELNVNALLLGDSALYLCASSLRWPMNTEAFFGQGTRLTVV.

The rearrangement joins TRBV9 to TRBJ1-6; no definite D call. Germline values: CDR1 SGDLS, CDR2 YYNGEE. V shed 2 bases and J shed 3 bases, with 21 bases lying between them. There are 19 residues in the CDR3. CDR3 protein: CASSVRRRRVSVYNSPLHF. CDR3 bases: TGTGCCAGCAGCGTGAGACGGAGGAGGGTCTCGGTCTATAATTCACCCCTCCACTTT.

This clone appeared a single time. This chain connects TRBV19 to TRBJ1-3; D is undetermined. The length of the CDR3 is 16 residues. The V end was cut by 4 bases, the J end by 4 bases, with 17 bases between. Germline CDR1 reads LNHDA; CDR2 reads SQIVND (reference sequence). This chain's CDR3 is CASSTPFGIFGNTIYF. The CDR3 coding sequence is TGTGCCAGTAGTACCCCCTTTGGGATCTTCGGAAACACCATATATTTT.

CDR3 amino acids: CVRGQPQHF. In DNA, the CDR3 is TGTGTCAGAGGGCAGCCCCAGCATTTT. The V and J genes are TRBV12-3 or TRBV12-4 and TRBJ1-5; D not resolved. The CDR3 runs 9 residues.

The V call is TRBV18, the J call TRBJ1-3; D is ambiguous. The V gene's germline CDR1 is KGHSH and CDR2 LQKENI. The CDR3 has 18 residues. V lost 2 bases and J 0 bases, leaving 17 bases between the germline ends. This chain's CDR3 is CASSPFFVRASSGNTIYF. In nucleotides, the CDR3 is TGTGCCAGCTCACCATTCTTTGTCCGGGCGAGCTCTGGAAACACCATATATTTT.

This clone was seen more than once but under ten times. CDR3 DNA sequence: TGTGCCAGCAGTTACGCCAGCTCCTACGAGCAGTACGTC. This codes for CASSYASSYEQYV. The V gene is TRBV6-6, the J gene TRBJ2-7, with D unresolved. Germline loops: CDR1 MNHNY, CDR2 SVGAGI (reference sequence). The CDR3 totals 13 residues. V gave up 2 bases and J gave up 0 bases, with 5 bases separating them.

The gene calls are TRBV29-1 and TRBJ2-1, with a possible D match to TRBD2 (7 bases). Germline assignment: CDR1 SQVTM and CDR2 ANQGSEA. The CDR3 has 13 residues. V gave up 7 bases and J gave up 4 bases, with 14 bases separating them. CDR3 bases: TGCAGCGCCCCTCGGGGGGCTTACAATGAGCAGTTCTTC. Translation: CSAPRGAYNEQFF.

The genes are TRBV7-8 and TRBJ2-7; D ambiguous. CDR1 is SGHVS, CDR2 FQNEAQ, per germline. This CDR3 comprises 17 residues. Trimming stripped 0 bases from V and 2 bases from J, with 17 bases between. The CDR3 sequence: CASSLAVGFRQPYEQYV. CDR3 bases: TGTGCCAGCAGCTTAGCCGTTGGGTTTCGGCAGCCCTACGAGCAGTACGTC.

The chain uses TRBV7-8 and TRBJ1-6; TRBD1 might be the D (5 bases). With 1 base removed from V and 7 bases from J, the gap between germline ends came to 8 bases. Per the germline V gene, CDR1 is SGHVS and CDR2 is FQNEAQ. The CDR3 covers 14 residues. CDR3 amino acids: CASSLGGHNSPLHF. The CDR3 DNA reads TGTGCCAGCAGCTTAGGAGGACACAATTCACCCCTCCACTTT.

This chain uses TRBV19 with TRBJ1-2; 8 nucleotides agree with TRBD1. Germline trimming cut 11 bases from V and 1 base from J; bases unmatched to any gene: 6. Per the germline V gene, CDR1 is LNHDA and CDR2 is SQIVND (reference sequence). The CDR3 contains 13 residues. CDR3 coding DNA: TGTGCCTCCCGGACAGGGCTTAACTATGGCTACACCTTC. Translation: CASRTGLNYGYTF.